This note documents a single T cell receptor (beta chain) sequence. Its antigen is undetermined. This record comes from a study of cytomegalovirus exposure and HLA in healthy donors. Study findings and constraints: CMV antigen specificity was confirmed in vitro for a few CMV-associated chains.

The CDR3 runs 15 residues. Germline V CDR1 and CDR2: SGDLS, YYNGEE. The junction had 12 bases not matched to a gene; V was cut back by 4 bases and J by 6 bases. Only in-frame clones appear in the TCRdb table, and some are missing; sequencing was by immunoSEQ multiplex PCR. Of some 45,000 clones in the sample, 92% were seen once. V and J are TRBV9 and TRBJ2-7, with 8 bases fitting TRBD2. This receptor was obtained from a man aged 18 to 35 in good health and CMV-seronegative. Sample: PBMCs. Here the CDR3 DNA reads TGTGCCAGCAGCCCCATAGCGGGATCTCACGCCGAGCAGTACTTC. The encoded protein is CASSPIAGSHAEQYF.